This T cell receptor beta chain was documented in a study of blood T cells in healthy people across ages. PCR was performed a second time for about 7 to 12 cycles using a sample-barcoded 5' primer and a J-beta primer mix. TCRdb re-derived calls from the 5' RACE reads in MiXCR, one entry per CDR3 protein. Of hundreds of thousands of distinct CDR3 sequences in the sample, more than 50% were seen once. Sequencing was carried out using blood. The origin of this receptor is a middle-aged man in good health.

The chain's CDR3 is CASSLVGNRAPEQYF. In DNA, the CDR3 is TGTGCCAGCAGCTTGGTAGGGAACAGGGCCCCCGAGCAGTACTTC. The chain recombines TRBV5-5 with TRBJ2-5, with D tentatively TRBD1 (6 bases). Near its end, the DNA agrees better with TRBJ2-7, so the J call may be wrong. Germline CDR1 is SGHKS and CDR2 is YYEKEE (reference sequence). CDR3 length: 15 amino acids.